The next 27 T cell receptor beta chains were all read from a single sample in a study of molecular identifiers for immune sequencing clone quantification. TCRdb reprocessed the PCR reads via MiXCR and lists one record per CDR3 protein. This table has more than 450,000 distinct CDR3 sequences, 20% to 25% appearing once. Sequences were obtained from naive CD8+ T cells from blood, with Jurkat cell RNA spiked in. Documented subset: FACS-sorted CD8+CD4-CCR7+CD45RA+ naive T cells. These receptors were collected from a human donor in good health. Some libraries in this study had Jurkat cell RNA spiked in.

The chain couples TRBV6-5 to TRBJ1-1; 9 bases are a match to TRBD1. The CDR3 length is 13 residues. Germline CDR1 and CDR2: MNHEY and SVGAGI. V lost 2 bases, J lost 8 bases, and 3 bases stayed unmatched. The CDR3 nucleotides read TGTGCCAGCAGTTACCAAGGGACAGGGGAAGCTTTCTTT. Translation: CASSYQGTGEAFF.

The sample holds many counts of this clonotype. CDR3 bases: TGTGCCAGCAGTTACTTTAGACAAACTAACTATGGCTACACCTTC. Translation gives CASSYFRQTNYGYTF. V is TRBV6-5 and J is TRBJ1-2, with unresolved D. V was cut by 1 base and J by 0 bases, with 9 bases left in between. CDR1 and CDR2 (germline): MNHEY, SVGAGI. This CDR3 is 15 amino acids long.

This clonotype showed up many times. V gene TRBV7-9 combines with J gene TRBJ2-2; D is unclear. Germline-derived CDR1 and CDR2 are SEHNR and FQNEAQ (reference sequence). The CDR3 length is 13 residues. The germline V and J ends were trimmed by 3 bases and 6 bases, with 8 bases remaining between them. The CDR3: CASSFPYPGELFF. The DNA of the CDR3 is TGTGCCAGCAGCTTTCCTTATCCCGGGGAGCTGTTTTTT.

The rearrangement joins TRBV11-2 to TRBJ2-5; D not resolved. There are 12 residues in the CDR3. Germline CDR1 reads SGHAT; CDR2 reads FQNNGV. Deletions cut 5 bases from V and 5 bases from J, with 9 bases between. In nucleotides, the CDR3 is TGTGCCAGCAGCCCTACGGCGGAGACCCAGTACTTC. This codes for CASSPTAETQYF.

The chain is built from TRBV4-3 and TRBJ2-3; 12 bases agree with TRBD2. CDR3 length equals 16 residues. Per the germline V gene, CDR1 is LGHNA and CDR2 is YSLEER. V shed 0 bases, J shed 6 bases, and the junction held 4 bases outside the gene matches. CDR3 loop: CASSQDWTSGADTQYF. The CDR3 region has the DNA TGCGCCAGCAGCCAAGATTGGACTAGCGGGGCGGATACGCAGTATTTT.

A few counts support this clonotype. A clone one base away is much larger, so this may be a read error. The V and J genes are TRBV19 and TRBJ1-1; D is unclear. V was trimmed by 3 bases and J by 1 base, leaving 3 bases between them. The CDR3 consists of 12 residues. Germline V lookup: CDR1 LNHDA, CDR2 SQIVND (reference sequence). The CDR3 reads CASSMGNTEAFF. The CDR3 nucleotides are TGTGCCAGTAGTATGGGGAACACTGAAGCTTTCTTT.

This clonotype was counted between two and nine times. This chain links TRBV19 with TRBJ2-1; 11 nucleotides match TRBD1. V lost 5 bases, J lost 7 bases, and 13 bases stayed unmatched. CDR3 size: 17 residues. CDR1 is LNHDA and CDR2 is SQIVND in the germline V gene (reference sequence). For the CDR3, the DNA is TGTGCCAGTAGTCTACGGATGGGACAGGGGGTTTGGAATGAGCAGTTCTTC. It codes for CASSLRMGQGVWNEQFF.

Ten or more counts support this clonotype. This chain joins TRBV9 and TRBJ2-3; TRBD2 matches 7 bases. With V trimmed by 3 bases and J by 2 bases, 6 bases remained unmatched. Germline loops: CDR1 SGDLS, CDR2 YYNGEE. The CDR3 is 15 residues long. The CDR3 nucleotides are TGTGCCAGCAGCGCATGGGACTACTACACAGATACGCAGTATTTT. It translates to CASSAWDYYTDTQYF.

This clonotype was seen a handful of times. This chain uses TRBV30 with TRBJ2-7, with D maybe TRBD2 (5 bases). There are 15 residues in the CDR3. Germline V gene data show CDR1 as GTSNPN and CDR2 as SVGIG (reference sequence). V was cut by 0 bases and J by 0 bases, with 12 bases left in between. The CDR3 reads CAWSVLPSSSYEQYF. The CDR3 DNA is TGTGCCTGGAGTGTACTACCTAGCTCCTCCTACGAGCAGTACTTC.

There are many counts of this clonotype. V gene TRBV5-6 combines with J gene TRBJ2-2; 7 bases match TRBD1. The germline CDR1 and CDR2 sequences are SGHDT and YYEEEE. This CDR3 is built from 17 residues. V shed 0 bases, J shed 2 bases, and the junction held 7 bases outside the gene matches. This chain's CDR3 is CASSLAVGTENTGELFF. The DNA of the CDR3 is TGTGCCAGCAGCTTGGCGGTGGGGACAGAAAACACCGGGGAGCTGTTTTTT.

The V call is TRBV10-2, the J call TRBJ2-5, with D possibly being TRBD1 (5 bases). V lost 4 bases to trimming and J lost 0 bases, with 6 bases between them. This CDR3 has 13 residues. Germline V gene sequence: CDR1 WSHSY, CDR2 SAAADI. CDR3: CASSGQYQETQYF. The CDR3 coding sequence is TGCGCCAGCAGTGGACAGTACCAAGAGACCCAGTACTTC.

This clonotype was observed at least ten times. The V and J genes are TRBV4-1 and TRBJ1-5; D remains unclear. The CDR3 has 15 residues. Germline assignment: CDR1 MGHRA and CDR2 YSYEKL. The V gene lost 5 bases and the J gene lost 0 bases, with 11 bases spanning the gap. The chain's CDR3 is CASSDTPYSNQPQHF. For the CDR3, the DNA is TGCGCCAGCAGCGATACACCGTATAGCAATCAGCCCCAGCATTTT.

This clonotype showed up just a few times. The chain couples TRBV5-6 to TRBJ2-5, with 7 nucleotides matching TRBD1. This CDR3 has 14 amino acids. Trimming at V came to 0 bases and at J to 6 bases, leaving 5 bases not matched to a gene. CDR1 is SGHDT, CDR2 YYEEEE, per germline. The CDR3 DNA reads TGTGCCAGCAGCTTGGACAGGGGTTTTCAGACCCAGTACTTC. It yields the protein CASSLDRGFQTQYF.

V gene TRBV4-1 combines with J gene TRBJ1-1; D possibly corresponds to TRBD1 (6 bases). V lost 4 bases and J lost 7, with 19 bases in between. The CDR3 totals 15 residues. Germline CDR1 MGHRA, CDR2 YSYEKL. As DNA, the CDR3 is TGCGCCAGCAGCCTTCCACAGGGAAGGGTCGGTGAAGCTTTCTTT. It is translated as CASSLPQGRVGEAFF.

V usage is TRBV9 and J usage is TRBJ1-5; D unclear. Germline V lookup: CDR1 SGDLS, CDR2 YYNGEE. The CDR3 length is 13 residues. V was clipped by 3 bases and J by 6 bases, with 10 bases between them. CDR3 amino acids: CASSAGESQPQHF. The CDR3 bases are TGTGCCAGCAGCGCTGGGGAGAGTCAGCCCCAGCATTTT.

This clonotype occurred a few times. The chain joins TRBV12-3 or TRBV12-4 to TRBJ1-2; 7 nucleotides match TRBD1. The ends lost 5 bases at V and 6 bases at J; junction bases unmatched: 18. CDR3 length equals 17 residues. The CDR3, as DNA: TGTGCCAGCAGTACACTTCCGAGAATGACAGGGAACCATGGCTACACCTTC. Its protein is CASSTLPRMTGNHGYTF.

This clonotype was detected a few times. This chain joins TRBV2 and TRBJ2-2; 8 nucleotides match TRBD2. This CDR3 region has 14 residues. Germline loops: CDR1 SNHLY, CDR2 FYNNEI. V dropped 7 bases and J dropped 5; count of bases not matched to a gene: 6. CDR3 nucleotide sequence: TGTGCCAGCACTAGACTAGCGACTACCGGGGAGCTGTTTTTT. Translating gives CASTRLATTGELFF. Full variable domain (rest looked up from reference TRBV2 and TRBJ2-2): EPEVTQTPSHQVTQMGQEVILRCVPISNHLYFYWYRQILGQKVEFLVSFYNNEISEKSEIFDDQFSVERPDGSNFTLKIRSTKLEDSAMYFCASTRLATTGELFFGEGSRLTVL.

About this clonotype: It may be a read error: a sequence one base away is much more abundant. The rearrangement joins TRBV4-1 to TRBJ2-5, with a weak D call TRBD2 (5 bases). Between the trimmed V and J ends, which lost 4 bases and 2 bases, there was a span of 20 bases. There are 17 residues in the CDR3. Germline V gene sequence: CDR1 MGHRA, CDR2 YSYEKL. The CDR3 region is CASSRDFGTSVQETQYF. The CDR3 DNA is TGCGCCAGCAGCCGAGATTTCGGTACTAGTGTACAAGAGACCCAGTACTTC.

This clonotype showed up many times. The V and J genes are TRBV24-1 and TRBJ2-2; perhaps TRBD2 as D (6 bases). Trimming took 4 bases from V and 1 from J, leaving 15 bases between them. Germline CDR1 reads KGHDR; CDR2 reads SFDVKD. This CDR3 spans 17 amino acids. The CDR3 DNA is TGTGCCACCAGTGAAGGCTGGAGGGGTGAGAACACCGGGGAGCTGTTTTTT. Residues: CATSEGWRGENTGELFF.

This clonotype was picked up many times. This chain links TRBV5-1 with TRBJ1-1; TRBD1 might be the D (5 bases). V was trimmed by 2 bases and J by 6 bases, leaving 23 bases between them. The V gene's germline CDR1 is SGHRS and CDR2 YFSETQ. The CDR3 has 17 amino acids. The CDR3 protein is CASSLLLVGTGGPEAFF. The DNA of the CDR3 is TGCGCCAGCAGCTTATTATTAGTTGGCACAGGCGGCCCTGAAGCTTTCTTT. Full variable domain (rest looked up from reference TRBV5-1 and TRBJ1-1): KAGVTQTPRYLIKTRGQQVTLSCSPISGHRSVSWYQQTPGQGLQFLFEYFSETQRNKGNFPGRFSGRQFSNSRSEMNVSTLELGDSALYLCASSLLLVGTGGPEAFFGQGTRLTVV.

This clonotype was detected ten times or more. The chain links TRBV13 to TRBJ2-7, with TRBD1 as a possible D gene (6 bases). Looked up from germline, CDR1 is PRHDT and CDR2 is FYEKMQ (reference sequence). The CDR3 consists of 15 residues. Trimming removed 5 bases at V and 4 bases at J, with 18 bases between. The CDR3 loop is CASSPPRGTQYEQYF. The CDR3 DNA sequence: TGTGCCAGCAGCCCCCCCAGGGGCACACAGTACGAGCAGTACTTC.

The chain uses TRBV7-9 and TRBJ2-7; the match to TRBD2 covers 8 bases. The CDR3 has 12 amino acids. The junction had 3 bases not matched to a gene; V was cut back by 5 bases and J by 6 bases. Germline V gene data show CDR1 as SEHNR and CDR2 as FQNEAQ (reference sequence). The CDR3 coding sequence is TGTGCCAGCAGCAGGACTAGCTTCGAGCAGTACTTC. Translation gives CASSRTSFEQYF.

This clonotype was seen only a few times. The chain is built from TRBV20-1 and TRBJ2-7; 7 bases agree with TRBD1. Per the germline V gene, CDR1 is DFQATT and CDR2 is SNEGSKA (reference sequence). The CDR3 totals 16 residues. Losses at the gene ends were 0 bases for V and 3 bases for J; bases not matched to a gene: 11. CDR3 sequence: CSARDQDRIADYEQYF. CDR3 nucleotide sequence: TGCAGTGCTAGAGATCAGGACAGGATCGCGGACTACGAGCAGTACTTC.

This clonotype was recorded a few times. V gene TRBV27 combines with J gene TRBJ1-6; possible D gene TRBD1, 5 bases. CDR3 length: 14 residues. The germline V gene encodes CDR1 MNHEY and CDR2 SMNVEV (reference sequence). Trimming stripped 4 bases from V and 7 bases from J, with 11 bases between. The CDR3 DNA follows: TGTGCCAGCAGTTCCCCCCGACAGAATTCACCCCTCCACTTT. This encodes CASSSPRQNSPLHF.

This clonotype was recorded a few times. V is TRBV7-9 and J is TRBJ1-1; TRBD1 matches at 9 bases. Germline CDR1 SEHNR, CDR2 FQNEAQ (reference sequence). This CDR3 contains 15 residues. The V segment lost 1 base and the J segment 6 bases; nucleotides outside the gene matches: 6. The CDR3 DNA reads as TGTGCCAGCAGCTTAGATGTGGGGGACAGGGCTGAAGCTTTCTTT. Amino acids: CASSLDVGDRAEAFF.

This clonotype has at least ten counts. The V gene is TRBV20-1, the J gene TRBJ1-5; D gene unclear. Germline lookup yields CDR1 DFQATT and CDR2 SNEGSKA (reference sequence). CDR3 length equals 16 residues. V shed 4 bases and J shed 4 bases, with 20 bases lying between them. DNA of the CDR3: TGCAGTGCTATAGATTTTTCTGGGCCGGTTAATCAGCCCCAGCATTTT. It codes for CSAIDFSGPVNQPQHF.

To note about this clonotype: Mismatch with germline at one junction end may stem from a read error. V gene TRBV10-2 combines with J gene TRBJ1-2, with D perhaps matching TRBD1 (5 bases). CDR1 is WSHSY and CDR2 is SAAADI in the germline V gene. This CDR3 is built from 14 residues. The CDR3 protein is CASSEGGGGYGYAF. The CDR3 DNA reads TGCGCCAGCAGTGAGGGGGGTGGTGGCTATGGCTACGCCTTC.